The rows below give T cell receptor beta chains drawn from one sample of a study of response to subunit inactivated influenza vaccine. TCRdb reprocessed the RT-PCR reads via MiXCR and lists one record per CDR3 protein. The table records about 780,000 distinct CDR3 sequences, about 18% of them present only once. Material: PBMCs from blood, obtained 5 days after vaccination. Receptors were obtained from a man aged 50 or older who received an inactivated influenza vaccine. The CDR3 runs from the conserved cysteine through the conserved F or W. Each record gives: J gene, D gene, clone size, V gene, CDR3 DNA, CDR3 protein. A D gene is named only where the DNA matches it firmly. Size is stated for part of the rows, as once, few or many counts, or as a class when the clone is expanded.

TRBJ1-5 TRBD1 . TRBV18 TGTGCCAGCTCACCGCCGGGACAGGGGCGAGATAGCAATCAGCCCCAGCATTTT CASSPPGQGRDSNQPQHF
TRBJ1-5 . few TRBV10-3 TGTGCCATCAGTGAGTGGGGGGACCTGAGCGGGCAGCCCCAGCATTTT CAISEWGDLSGQPQHF
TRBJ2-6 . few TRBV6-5 TGTGCCAGCAGTTTCAACAGGGACACTGGGGCCAACGTCCTGACTTTC CASSFNRDTGANVLTF
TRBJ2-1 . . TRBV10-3 TGTGCCATCAGCGAGGACACTTTTAGGAATGAGCAGTTCTTC CAISEDTFRNEQFF
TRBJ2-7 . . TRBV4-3 TGCGCCAGCAGCCAAGGAGGGGTGGGGTACGAGCAGTACTTC CASSQGGVGYEQYF
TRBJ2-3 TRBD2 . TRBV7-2 TGTGCCAGCAGCCGGGGACTACTCACAGATACGCAGTATTTT CASSRGLLTDTQYF
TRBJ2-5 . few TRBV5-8 TGTGCCAGCAGCGGGGACAACCAAGAGACCCAGTACTTC CASSGDNQETQYF
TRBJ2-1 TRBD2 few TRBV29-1 TGCAGCGGGACGACTAGCGGATTCTACAATGAGCAGTTCTTC CSGTTSGFYNEQFF
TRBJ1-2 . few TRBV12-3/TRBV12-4 TGTGCCAGCACCCCATGGGATCTTGGCTATGGCTACACCTTC CASTPWDLGYGYTF
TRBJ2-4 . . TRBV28 TGTGCCAGCAGCCTGTCCGGGAGCGCTGGAGCCAAAAACATTCAGTACTTC CASSLSGSAGAKNIQYF
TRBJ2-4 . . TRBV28 TGTGCCAGCAGCAACAGGGGGGGGGACGTCATTCAGTACTTC CASSNRGGDVIQYF
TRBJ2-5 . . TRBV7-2 TGTGCCAGCAGTCCGCTGGTGGCCGCCCCAAAAGAGACCCAGTACTTC CASSPLVAAPKETQYF
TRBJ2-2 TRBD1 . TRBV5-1 TGCGCCAGCAGGCCAGACAGGGTTGGGGACACCGGGGAGCTGTTTTTT CASRPDRVGDTGELFF
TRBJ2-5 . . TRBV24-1 TGTGCCACCAGTGATTTTACGGGGAGGGAGACCCAGTACTTC CATSDFTGRETQYF
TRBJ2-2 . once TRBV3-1 TGTGCCAGCAGCGCACGCGTCAGGGCGGACACCGGGGAGCTGTTTTTT CASSARVRADTGELFF